The rows below give T cell receptor beta chains drawn from one sample of a study of PD-1 blockade in classical Hodgkin lymphoma. The protocol was immunoSEQ multiplex PCR, while the TCRdb copy is restricted to in-frame clones and leaves out a portion. The sample carries approximately 51,000 clones, around 78% recorded once. The sample in question was peripheral blood mononuclear cells (PBMCs), obtained before the second cycle of nivolumab. The source of these receptors is a human donor with classical Hodgkin lymphoma. Both conserved end residues are part of each CDR3. The order of the fields is clone size, J gene, D gene, V gene, CDR3 protein, CDR3 DNA. The D gene is left open where the match is weak. A clone size is listed for some rows: how often the clone was seen (once, few, many), or a class if it is expanded.

abundance: NA; j_gene: TRBJ2-3; d_gene: NA; v_gene: TRBV7-9; CDR3aa: CASSGRGSTDTQYF; CDR3nt: TGTGCCAGCTCGGGTAGGGGGAGCACAGATACGCAGTATTTT
abundance: few; j_gene: TRBJ2-5; d_gene: NA; v_gene: TRBV7-6; CDR3aa: CASSFSETQYF; CDR3nt: TGTGCCAGCAGCTTTAGTGAGACCCAGTACTTC
abundance: NA; j_gene: TRBJ2-1; d_gene: TRBD2; v_gene: TRBV4-3; CDR3aa: CASSHLRTSGTLRGGNEQFF; CDR3nt: TGCGCCAGCAGCCACCTCCGGACTAGCGGGACCCTCAGGGGCGGGAATGAGCAGTTCTTC
abundance: NA; j_gene: TRBJ2-3; d_gene: TRBD1; v_gene: TRBV2; CDR3aa: CARAGQGGDTQYF; CDR3nt: TGTGCCAGAGCGGGACAGGGAGGCGATACGCAGTATTTT
abundance: NA; j_gene: TRBJ1-1; d_gene: TRBD1; v_gene: TRBV7-9; CDR3aa: CASSVRDSQAFF; CDR3nt: TGTGCCAGCAGCGTTCGGGACAGCCAAGCTTTCTTT
abundance: few; j_gene: TRBJ2-3; d_gene: TRBD2; v_gene: TRBV28; CDR3aa: CASSFLAGTDTQYF; CDR3nt: TGTGCCAGCAGTTTCCTAGCGGGCACAGATACGCAGTATTTT
abundance: NA; j_gene: TRBJ2-2; d_gene: NA; v_gene: TRBV11-3; CDR3aa: CASSFIPTGELFF; CDR3nt: TGTGCCAGCAGCTTCATACCCACCGGGGAGCTGTTTTTT
abundance: NA; j_gene: TRBJ1-5; d_gene: TRBD1; v_gene: TRBV2; CDR3aa: CASSRDSNQPQHF; CDR3nt: TGTGCCAGCAGTAGGGACAGTAATCAGCCCCAGCATTTT
abundance: NA; j_gene: TRBJ1-3; d_gene: NA; v_gene: TRBV7-2; CDR3aa: CASSLGASSGNTIYF; CDR3nt: TGTGCCAGCAGCTTAGGGGCGAGCTCTGGAAACACCATATATTTT
abundance: NA; j_gene: TRBJ1-2; d_gene: TRBD1; v_gene: TRBV23-1; CDR3aa: CASSLPEGAGGYTF; CDR3nt: TGCGCCAGCAGCCTCCCAGAGGGGGCAGGAGGCTACACCTTC
abundance: NA; j_gene: TRBJ2-7; d_gene: TRBD2; v_gene: TRBV19; CDR3aa: CASSPGLAGDEQYF; CDR3nt: TGTGCCAGTAGCCCGGGACTAGCGGGAGACGAGCAGTACTTC
abundance: NA; j_gene: TRBJ2-5; d_gene: NA; v_gene: TRBV7-2; CDR3aa: CASSLDHQTQYF; CDR3nt: TGTGCCAGCAGCTTAGATCACCAGACCCAGTACTTC
abundance: few; j_gene: TRBJ2-7; d_gene: TRBD2; v_gene: TRBV19; CDR3aa: CASSIRGESSYEQYF; CDR3nt: TGTGCCAGTAGTATACGGGGGGAAAGCTCCTACGAGCAGTACTTC
abundance: NA; j_gene: TRBJ1-1; d_gene: NA; v_gene: TRBV10-2; CDR3aa: CASSESRAGGTEAFF; CDR3nt: TGCGCCAGCAGTGAGTCCCGCGCGGGGGGCACTGAAGCTTTCTTT
abundance: few; j_gene: TRBJ1-5; d_gene: NA; v_gene: TRBV6-5; CDR3aa: CASSYDPSTNQPQHF; CDR3nt: TGTGCCAGCAGTTACGACCCCTCAACCAATCAGCCCCAGCATTTT
abundance: once; j_gene: TRBJ1-1; d_gene: NA; v_gene: TRBV28; CDR3aa: CASSTPGETEAFF; CDR3nt: TGTGCCAGCAGTACCCCAGGGGAAACTGAAGCTTTCTTT
abundance: NA; j_gene: TRBJ2-7; d_gene: NA; v_gene: TRBV30; CDR3aa: CAWMELSYEQYF; CDR3nt: TGTGCCTGGATGGAGTTAAGCTACGAGCAGTACTTC